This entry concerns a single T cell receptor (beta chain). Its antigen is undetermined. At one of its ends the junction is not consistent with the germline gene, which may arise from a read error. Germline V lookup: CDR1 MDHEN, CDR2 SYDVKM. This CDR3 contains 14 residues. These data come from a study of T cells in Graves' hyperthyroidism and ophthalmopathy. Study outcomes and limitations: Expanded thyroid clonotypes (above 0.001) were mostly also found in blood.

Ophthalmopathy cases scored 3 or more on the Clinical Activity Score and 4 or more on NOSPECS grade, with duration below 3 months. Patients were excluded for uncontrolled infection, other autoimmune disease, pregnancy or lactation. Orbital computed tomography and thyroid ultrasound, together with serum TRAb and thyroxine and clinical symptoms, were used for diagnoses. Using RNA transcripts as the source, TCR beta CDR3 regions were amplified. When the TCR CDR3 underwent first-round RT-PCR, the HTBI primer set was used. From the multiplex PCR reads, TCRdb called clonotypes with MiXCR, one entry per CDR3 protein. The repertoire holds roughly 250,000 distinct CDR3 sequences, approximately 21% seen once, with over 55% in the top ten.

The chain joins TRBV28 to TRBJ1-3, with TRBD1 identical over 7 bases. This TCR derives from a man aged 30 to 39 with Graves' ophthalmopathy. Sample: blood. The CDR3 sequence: CASSVQGSGNTVYF. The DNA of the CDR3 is TGTGCCAGCAGTGTACAGGGGTCCGGAAACACCGTATATTTT. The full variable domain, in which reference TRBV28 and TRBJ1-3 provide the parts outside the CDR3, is DVKVTQSSRYLVKRTGEKVFLECVQDMDHENMFWYRQDPGLGLRLIYFSYDVKMKEKGDIPEGYSVSREKKERFSLILESASTNQTSMYLCASSVQGSGNTVYFGEGSWLTVV.